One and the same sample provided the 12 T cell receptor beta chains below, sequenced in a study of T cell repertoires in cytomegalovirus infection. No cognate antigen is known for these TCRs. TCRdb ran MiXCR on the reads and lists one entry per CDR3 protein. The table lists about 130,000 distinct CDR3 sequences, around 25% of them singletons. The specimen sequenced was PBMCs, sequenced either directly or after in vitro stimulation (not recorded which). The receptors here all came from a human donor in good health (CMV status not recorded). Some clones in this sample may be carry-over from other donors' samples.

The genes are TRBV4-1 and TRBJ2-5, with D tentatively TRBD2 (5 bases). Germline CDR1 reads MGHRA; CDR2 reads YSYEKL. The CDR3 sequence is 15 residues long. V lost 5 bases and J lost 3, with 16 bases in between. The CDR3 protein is CASSARGLPKETQYF. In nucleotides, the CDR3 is TGCGCCAGCAGCGCACGGGGTCTCCCCAAAGAGACCCAGTACTTC.

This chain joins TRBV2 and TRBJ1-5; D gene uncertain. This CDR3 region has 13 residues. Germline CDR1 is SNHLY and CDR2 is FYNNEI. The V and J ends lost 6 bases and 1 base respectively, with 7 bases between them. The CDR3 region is CASSADSNQPQHF. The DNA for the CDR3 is TGTGCCAGCAGCGCGGACAGCAATCAGCCCCAGCATTTT.

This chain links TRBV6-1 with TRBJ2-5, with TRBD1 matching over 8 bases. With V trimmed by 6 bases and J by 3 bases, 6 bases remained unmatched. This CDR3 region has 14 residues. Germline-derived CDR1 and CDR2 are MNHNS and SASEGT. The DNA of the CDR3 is TGTGCCAGCAGACCCACAGGGGGAAAAGAGACCCAGTACTTC. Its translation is CASRPTGGKETQYF.

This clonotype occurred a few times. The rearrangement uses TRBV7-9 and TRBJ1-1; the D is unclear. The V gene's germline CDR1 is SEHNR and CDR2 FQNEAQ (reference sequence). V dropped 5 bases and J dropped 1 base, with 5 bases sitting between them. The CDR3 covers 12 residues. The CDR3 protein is CASSNTNTEAFF. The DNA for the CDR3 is TGTGCCAGCAGCAATACGAACACTGAAGCTTTCTTT.

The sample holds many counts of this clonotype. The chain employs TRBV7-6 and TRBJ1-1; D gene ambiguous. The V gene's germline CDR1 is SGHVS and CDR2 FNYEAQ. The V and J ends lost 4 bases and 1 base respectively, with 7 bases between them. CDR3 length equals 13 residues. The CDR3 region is CASSSRPNTEAFF. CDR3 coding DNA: TGTGCCAGCAGCTCCCGCCCGAACACTGAAGCTTTCTTT. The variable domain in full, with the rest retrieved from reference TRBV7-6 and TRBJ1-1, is GAGVSQSPRYKVTKRGQDVALRCDPISGHVSLYWYRQALGQGPEFLTYFNYEAQQDKSGLPNDRFSAERPEGSISTLTIQRTEQRDSAMYRCASSSRPNTEAFFGQGTRLTVV.

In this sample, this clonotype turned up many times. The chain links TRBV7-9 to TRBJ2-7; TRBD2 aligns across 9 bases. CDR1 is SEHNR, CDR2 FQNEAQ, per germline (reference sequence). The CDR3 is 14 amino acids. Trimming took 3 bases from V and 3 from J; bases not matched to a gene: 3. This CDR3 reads CASSLVAGVYEQYF. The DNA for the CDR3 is TGTGCCAGCAGCTTGGTAGCGGGAGTCTACGAGCAGTACTTC.

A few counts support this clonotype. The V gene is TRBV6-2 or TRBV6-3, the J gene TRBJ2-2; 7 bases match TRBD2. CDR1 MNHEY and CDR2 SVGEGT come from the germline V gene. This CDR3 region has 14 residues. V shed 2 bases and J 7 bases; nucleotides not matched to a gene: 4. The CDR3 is CASSYGGEIGELFF. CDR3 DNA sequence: TGTGCCAGCAGTTACGGGGGGGAAATCGGGGAGCTGTTTTTT.

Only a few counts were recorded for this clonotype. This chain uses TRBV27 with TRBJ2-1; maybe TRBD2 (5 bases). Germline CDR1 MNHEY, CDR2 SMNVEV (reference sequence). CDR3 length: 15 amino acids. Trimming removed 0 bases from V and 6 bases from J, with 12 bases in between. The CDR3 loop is CASSLSLDYFNEQFF. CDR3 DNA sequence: TGTGCCAGCAGTTTATCCCTCGACTACTTCAATGAGCAGTTCTTC.

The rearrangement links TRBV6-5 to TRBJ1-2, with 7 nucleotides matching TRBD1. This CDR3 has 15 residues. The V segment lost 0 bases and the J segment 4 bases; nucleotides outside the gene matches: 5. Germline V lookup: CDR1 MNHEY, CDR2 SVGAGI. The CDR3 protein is CASSYSTGEVYGYTF. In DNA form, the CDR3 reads TGTGCCAGCAGTTACTCTACAGGGGAGGTCTATGGCTACACCTTC.

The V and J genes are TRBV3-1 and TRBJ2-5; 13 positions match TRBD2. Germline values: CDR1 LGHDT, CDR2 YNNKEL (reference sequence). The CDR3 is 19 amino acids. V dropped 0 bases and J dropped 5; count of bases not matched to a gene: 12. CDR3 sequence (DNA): TGTGCCAGCAGCCAAGATATTGTAACTAGCGGGAGGGCCTGGGAGACCCAGTACTTC. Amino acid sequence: CASSQDIVTSGRAWETQYF.

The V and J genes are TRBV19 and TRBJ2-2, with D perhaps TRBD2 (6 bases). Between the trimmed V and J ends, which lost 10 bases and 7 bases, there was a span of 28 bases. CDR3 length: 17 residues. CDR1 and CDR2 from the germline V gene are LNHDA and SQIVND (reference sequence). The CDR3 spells CATLPGQGLPSGGELFF. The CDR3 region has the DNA TGTGCCACCCTACCCGGTCAAGGACTACCATCAGGCGGGGAGCTGTTTTTT. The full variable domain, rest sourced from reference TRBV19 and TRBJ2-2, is DGGITQSPKYLFRKEGQNVTLSCEQNLNHDAMYWYRQDPGQGLRLIYYSQIVNDFQKGDIAEGYSVSREKKESFPLTVTSAQKNPTAFYLCATLPGQGLPSGGELFFGEGSRLTVL.

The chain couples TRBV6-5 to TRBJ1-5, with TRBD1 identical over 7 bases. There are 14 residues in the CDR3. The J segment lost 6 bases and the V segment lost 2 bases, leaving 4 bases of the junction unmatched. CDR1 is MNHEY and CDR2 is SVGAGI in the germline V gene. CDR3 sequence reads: CASSYQGGGQPQHF. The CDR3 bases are TGTGCCAGCAGTTACCAAGGGGGCGGTCAGCCCCAGCATTTT.